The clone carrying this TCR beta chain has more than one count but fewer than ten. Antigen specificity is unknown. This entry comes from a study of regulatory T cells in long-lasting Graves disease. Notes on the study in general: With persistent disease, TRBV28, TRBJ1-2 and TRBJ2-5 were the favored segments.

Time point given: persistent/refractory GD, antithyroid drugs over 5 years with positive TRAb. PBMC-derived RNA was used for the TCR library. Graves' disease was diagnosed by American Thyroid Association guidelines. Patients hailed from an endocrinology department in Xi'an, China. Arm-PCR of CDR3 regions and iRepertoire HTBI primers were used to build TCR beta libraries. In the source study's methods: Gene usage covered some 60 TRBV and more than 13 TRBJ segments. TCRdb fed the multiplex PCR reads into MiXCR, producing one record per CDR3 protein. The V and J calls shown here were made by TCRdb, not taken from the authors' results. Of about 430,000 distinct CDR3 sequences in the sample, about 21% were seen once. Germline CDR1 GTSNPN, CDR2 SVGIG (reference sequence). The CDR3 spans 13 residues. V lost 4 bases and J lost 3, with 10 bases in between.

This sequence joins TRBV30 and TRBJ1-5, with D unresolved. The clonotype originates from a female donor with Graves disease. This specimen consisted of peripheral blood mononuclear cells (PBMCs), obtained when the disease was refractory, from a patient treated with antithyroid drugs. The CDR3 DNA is TGTGCCTGGACTCGGGGATTCAATCAGCCCCAGCATTTT. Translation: CAWTRGFNQPQHF.